What follows describes a single T cell receptor (beta chain). Given a much more abundant clone one base away, this may be a read error. This entry is derived from a study of tumor and adjacent non-tumor tissue in lung cancer. Looking at the study overall: Stage I to III disease affected ten to eleven men and roughly five women aged roughly 30 to 80.

Germline V gene data show CDR1 as MNHNY and CDR2 as SVGAGI (reference sequence). The CDR3 is 14 residues long. The template was RNA from unsorted bulk tissue. More than 3 cm separated this lung sample from the edge of the tumor. Newly diagnosed lung cancer patients had thoracic surgery in China, August–November 2014, without prior chemotherapy. The library came from three nested PCR rounds adapted from ARM-PCR protocols. In TCRdb, the multiplex PCR reads were re-called with MiXCR into one record per CDR3 protein. The sample includes about 60,000 distinct CDR3 sequences, roughly 57% seen only once; the top ten take less than 40%.

The sequenced sample consisted of distant non-tumor lung tissue. The sequence derives from a man between 70 and 80 years old with non-small cell lung cancer. The V gene is TRBV6-6, the J gene TRBJ1-5; 7 positions agree with TRBD1. The assigned J gene may be wrong: the sequence end matches TRBJ2-3 better. The CDR3 spells CASYYQQGYQPQYF. The CDR3 nucleotides are TGTGCCAGCTATTACCAACAGGGGTATCAGCCCCAGTATTTT.